The 9 T cell receptor beta chains below were found in one sample sequenced in a study of graft-versus-host responses after intestinal transplantation. Only in-frame clones appear in the TCRdb table, and some are missing; sequencing was by immunoSEQ multiplex PCR. The table shows 15,000 to 20,000 clones, with about 38% occurring only once. The sample here was alloreactive CD4+ T cells from a mixed lymphocyte reaction culture, taken before intestinal transplant. The sample's subset: CFSE-low proliferating T cells sorted from approximately 6-day pre-transplant mixed lymphocyte reaction (GvH or HvG direction). The receptors were gathered from a human patient who received an intestinal transplant.

This rearrangement joins TRBV15 to TRBJ2-3; D uncertain. The CDR3 spans 12 residues. Deletions cut 0 bases from V and 7 bases from J, with 5 bases between. Germline V gives CDR1 LNHNV, CDR2 YYDKDF (reference sequence). The CDR3 DNA is TGTGCCACCAGCAGAGATGAATATACGCAGTATTTT. It codes for CATSRDEYTQYF.

The chain combines TRBV18 with TRBJ2-7; 9 positions agree with TRBD1. CDR1 and CDR2 (germline): KGHSH, LQKENI. Unmatched junction bases numbered 5, after V lost 3 bases and J lost 2 bases. The length of the CDR3 is 15 residues. The chain's CDR3 is CASSPRQGGTYEQYF. CDR3 in DNA: TGTGCCAGCTCACCCAGACAGGGGGGGACCTACGAGCAGTACTTC.

This rearrangement joins TRBV19 to TRBJ1-2; 7 nucleotides align to TRBD1. Germline assignment: CDR1 LNHDA and CDR2 SQIVND (reference sequence). Trimming removed 5 bases from V and 2 bases from J; junction bases left unmatched: 5. CDR3 size: 14 residues. The CDR3 reads CASSGPGQNYGYTF. CDR3 nucleotides: TGTGCCAGTAGTGGGCCGGGACAGAACTATGGCTACACCTTC.

V is TRBV2 and J is TRBJ2-1; D is uncertain. Per germline, CDR1 SNHLY and CDR2 FYNNEI. V gave up 1 base and J gave up 0 bases, with 7 bases separating them. The CDR3 has 15 residues. The DNA of the CDR3 is TGTGCCAGCAGTGAAGAGGTAGTCTCCTACAATGAGCAGTTCTTC. Translated: CASSEEVVSYNEQFF.

This clone was detected a few times. V is TRBV10-3 and J is TRBJ1-2; D is unclear. Between the trimmed V and J ends, which lost 4 bases and 4 bases, there was a span of 13 bases. The CDR3 contains 14 residues. Germline loops: CDR1 ENHRY, CDR2 SYGVKD. This CDR3 reads CAISGRQQRYGYTF. DNA for the CDR3: TGTGCCATCAGTGGGCGGCAACAGCGCTATGGCTACACCTTC.

This chain links TRBV9 with TRBJ2-2, with 8 bases fitting TRBD2. The CDR3 consists of 17 residues. Germline V gives CDR1 SGDLS, CDR2 YYNGEE. The V and J ends lost 0 bases and 5 bases, in that order; junction bases with no gene match: 9. The CDR3 nucleotides are TGTGCCAGCAGCGTAGGGGCCGGGACTAGAGGGACCGGGGAGCTGTTTTTT. Amino acid sequence: CASSVGAGTRGTGELFF.

V gene TRBV7-9 combines with J gene TRBJ2-6, with 13 bases fitting TRBD2. Germline CDR1 and CDR2: SEHNR and FQNEAQ (reference sequence). The CDR3 sequence is 18 residues long. V gave up 0 bases and J gave up 1 base; unmatched junction bases: 0. CDR3 bases: TGTGCCAGCAGCTTAGCACTAGCGGGGGGGTCTGGGGCCAACGTCCTGACTTTC. As protein: CASSLALAGGSGANVLTF.

This clone was detected a few times. The rearrangement uses TRBV5-1 and TRBJ2-1, with TRBD2 matching 8 bases. This CDR3 is 15 amino acids long. Trimming removed 3 bases from V and 3 bases from J; junction bases left unmatched: 5. Germline V CDR1 and CDR2: SGHRS, YFSETQ. The CDR3 region has the DNA TGCGCCAGCAGCTCCACCGGGACTAGCTACAATGAGCAGTTCTTC. It specifies CASSSTGTSYNEQFF.

The chain combines TRBV25-1 with TRBJ1-4; D is perhaps TRBD1 (6 bases). The CDR3 length is 14 residues. The ends were cut back, 5 bases at V and 4 bases at J, with 11 bases in the middle. Germline CDR1 and CDR2: MGHDK and SYGVNS. The DNA for the CDR3 is TGTGCCAGCAGTTTCGGACAGAATAATGAAAAACTGTTTTTT. Residues: CASSFGQNNEKLFF.